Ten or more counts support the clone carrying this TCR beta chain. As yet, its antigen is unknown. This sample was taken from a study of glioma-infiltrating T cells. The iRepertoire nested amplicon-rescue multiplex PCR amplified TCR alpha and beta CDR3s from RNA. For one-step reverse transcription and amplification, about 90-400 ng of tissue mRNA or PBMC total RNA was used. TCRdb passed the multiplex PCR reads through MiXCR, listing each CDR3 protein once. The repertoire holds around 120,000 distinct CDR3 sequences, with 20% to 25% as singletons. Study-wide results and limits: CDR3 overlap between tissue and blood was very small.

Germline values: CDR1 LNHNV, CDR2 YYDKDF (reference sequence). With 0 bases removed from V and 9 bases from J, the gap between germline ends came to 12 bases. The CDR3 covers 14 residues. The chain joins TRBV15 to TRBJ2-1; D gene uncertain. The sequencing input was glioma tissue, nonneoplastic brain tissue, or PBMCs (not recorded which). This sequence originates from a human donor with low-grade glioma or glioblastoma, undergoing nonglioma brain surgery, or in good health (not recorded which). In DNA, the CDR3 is TGTGCCACCAGCAGAGACTTCAAGGGCCGTGAGCAGTTCTTC. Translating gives CATSRDFKGREQFF.